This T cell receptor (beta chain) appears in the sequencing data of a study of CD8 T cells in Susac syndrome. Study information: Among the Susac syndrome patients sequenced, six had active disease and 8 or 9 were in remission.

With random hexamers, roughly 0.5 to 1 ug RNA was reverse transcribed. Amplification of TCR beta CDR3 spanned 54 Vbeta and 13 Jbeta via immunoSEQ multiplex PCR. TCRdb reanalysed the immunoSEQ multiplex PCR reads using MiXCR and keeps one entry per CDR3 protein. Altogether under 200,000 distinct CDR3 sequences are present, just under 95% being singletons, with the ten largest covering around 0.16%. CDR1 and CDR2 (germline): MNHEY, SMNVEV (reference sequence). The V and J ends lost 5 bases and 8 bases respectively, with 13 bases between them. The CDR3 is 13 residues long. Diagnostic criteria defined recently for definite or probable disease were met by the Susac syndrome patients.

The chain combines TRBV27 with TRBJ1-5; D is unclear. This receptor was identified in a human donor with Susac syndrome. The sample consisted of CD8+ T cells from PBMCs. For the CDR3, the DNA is TGTGCCAGCAGTCCCACCAATGTTGAGCCCCAGCATTTT. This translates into CASSPTNVEPQHF.